This T cell receptor (beta chain) derives from a study of human T cells and chemical hapten exposure. In its sample, this clonotype was seen a few times. Time point meaning: patch test 2, 6 weeks after DPC sensitization. Stated treatment: therapeutic diphenylcyclopropenone sensitization with weekly scalp DPC. The J segment lost 2 bases and the V segment lost 4 bases, leaving 5 bases of the junction unmatched. CDR3 size: 15 residues. Each CDR3 protein gets one entry after TCRdb re-called the RACE reads with MiXCR. The sample contains around 130,000 distinct CDR3 sequences, around 11% of which appear only once.

V usage is TRBV12-3 or TRBV12-4 and J usage is TRBJ2-7; 10 bases align to TRBD1. This specimen was whole blood, taken in connection with sensitization to the hapten diphenylcyclopropenone (DPC). This receptor was identified in a woman aged 50 to 65 with alopecia areata. Some clones in this sample may be carry-over from other donors' samples. The DNA for the CDR3 is TGTGCCAGCAGTTCCCTGACAGGGGGCCCCTACGAGCAGTACTTC. Amino acids: CASSSLTGGPYEQYF.